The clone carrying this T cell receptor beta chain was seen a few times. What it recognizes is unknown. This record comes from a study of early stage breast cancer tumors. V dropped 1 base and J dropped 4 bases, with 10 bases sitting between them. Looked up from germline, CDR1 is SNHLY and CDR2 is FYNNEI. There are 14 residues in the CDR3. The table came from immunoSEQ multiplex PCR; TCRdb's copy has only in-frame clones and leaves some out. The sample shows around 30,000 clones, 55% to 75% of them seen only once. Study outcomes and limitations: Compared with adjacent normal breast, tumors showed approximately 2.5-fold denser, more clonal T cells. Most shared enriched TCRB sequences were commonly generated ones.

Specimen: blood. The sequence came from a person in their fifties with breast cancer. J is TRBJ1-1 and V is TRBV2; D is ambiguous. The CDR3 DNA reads TGTGCCAGCAGTGAAGGGTGGAGTCCCACTGAAGCTTTCTTT. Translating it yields CASSEGWSPTEAFF. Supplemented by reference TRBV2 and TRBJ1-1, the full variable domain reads EPEVTQTPSHQVTQMGQEVILRCVPISNHLYFYWYRQILGQKVEFLVSFYNNEISEKSEIFDDQFSVERPDGSNFTLKIRSTKLEDSAMYFCASSEGWSPTEAFFGQGTRLTVV.